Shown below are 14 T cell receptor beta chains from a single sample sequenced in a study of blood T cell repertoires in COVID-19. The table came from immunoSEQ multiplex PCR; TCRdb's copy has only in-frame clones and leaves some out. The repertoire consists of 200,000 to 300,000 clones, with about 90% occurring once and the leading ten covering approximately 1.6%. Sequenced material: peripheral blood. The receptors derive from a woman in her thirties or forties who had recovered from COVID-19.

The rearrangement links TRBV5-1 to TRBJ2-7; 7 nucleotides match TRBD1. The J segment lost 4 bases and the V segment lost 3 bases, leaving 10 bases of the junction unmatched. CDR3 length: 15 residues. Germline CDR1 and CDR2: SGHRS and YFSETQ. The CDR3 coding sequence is TGCGCCAGCAGCTCCGGGACAGAAGTCATATACGAGCAGTACTTC. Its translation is CASSSGTEVIYEQYF.

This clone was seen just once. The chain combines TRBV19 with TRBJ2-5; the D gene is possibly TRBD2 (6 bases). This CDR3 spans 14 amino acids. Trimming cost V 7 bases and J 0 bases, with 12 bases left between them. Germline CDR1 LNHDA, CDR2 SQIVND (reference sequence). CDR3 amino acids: CASKTGTDQETQYF. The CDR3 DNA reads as TGTGCCAGTAAAACCGGGACTGACCAAGAGACCCAGTACTTC.

The CDR3 bases are TGCGCCAGCAGTAAGGGGGGGTTATCCGGCTACACCTTC. Translation gives CASSKGGLSGYTF. The V gene is TRBV5-1, the J gene TRBJ1-2; a possible D gene is TRBD1 (6 bases). Trimming took 5 bases from V and 8 from J, leaving 16 bases between them. CDR3 length equals 13 residues. CDR1 is SGHRS, CDR2 YFSETQ, per germline.

The CDR3: CASSLDRRGNYGYTF. The CDR3 nucleotides are TGTGCCAGCAGCTTAGATCGGCGGGGTAACTATGGCTACACCTTC. The chain links TRBV11-2 to TRBJ1-2; no reliable D call. Germline V gene data show CDR1 as SGHAT and CDR2 as FQNNGV. The CDR3 has 15 residues. With 0 bases removed from V and 1 base from J, the gap between germline ends came to 9 bases. Supplemented by reference TRBV11-2 and TRBJ1-2, the full variable domain reads EAGVAQSPRYKIIEKRQSVAFWCNPISGHATLYWYQQILGQGPKLLIQFQNNGVVDDSQLPKDRFSAERLKGVDSTLKIQPAKLEDSAVYLCASSLDRRGNYGYTFGSGTRLTVV.

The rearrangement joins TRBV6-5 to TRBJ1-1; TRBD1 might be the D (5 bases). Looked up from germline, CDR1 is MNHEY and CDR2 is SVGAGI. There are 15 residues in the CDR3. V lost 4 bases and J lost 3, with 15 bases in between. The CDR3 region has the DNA TGTGCCAGCAGTTTTGAGCAAGGCAGGGACACTGAAGCTTTCTTT. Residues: CASSFEQGRDTEAFF.

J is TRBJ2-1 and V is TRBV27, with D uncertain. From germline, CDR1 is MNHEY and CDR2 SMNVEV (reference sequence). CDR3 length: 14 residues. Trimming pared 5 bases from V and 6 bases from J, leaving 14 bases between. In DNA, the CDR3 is TGTGCCAGCAGTCCGACCCCAGGTGGCAATGAGCAGTTCTTC. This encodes CASSPTPGGNEQFF.

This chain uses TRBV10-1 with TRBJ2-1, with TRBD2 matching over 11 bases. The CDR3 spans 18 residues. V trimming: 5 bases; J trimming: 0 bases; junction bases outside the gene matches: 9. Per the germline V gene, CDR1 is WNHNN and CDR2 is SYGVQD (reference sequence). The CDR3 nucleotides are TGCGCCAGCAGTTCCGGGACTAGCGGTCAAAGCTCCTACAATGAGCAGTTCTTC. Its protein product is CASSSGTSGQSSYNEQFF.

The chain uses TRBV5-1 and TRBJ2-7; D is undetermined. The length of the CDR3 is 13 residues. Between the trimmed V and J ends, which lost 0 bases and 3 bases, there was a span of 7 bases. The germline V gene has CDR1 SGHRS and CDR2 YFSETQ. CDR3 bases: TGCGCCAGCAGCTTGGTTTCCAACTACGAGCAGTACTTC. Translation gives CASSLVSNYEQYF.

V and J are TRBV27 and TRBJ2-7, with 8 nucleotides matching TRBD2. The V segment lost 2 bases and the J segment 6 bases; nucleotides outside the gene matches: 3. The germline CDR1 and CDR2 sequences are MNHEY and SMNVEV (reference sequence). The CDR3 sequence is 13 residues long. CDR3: CASSLASGGEQYF. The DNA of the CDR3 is TGTGCCAGCAGTTTAGCCAGCGGGGGCGAGCAGTACTTC.

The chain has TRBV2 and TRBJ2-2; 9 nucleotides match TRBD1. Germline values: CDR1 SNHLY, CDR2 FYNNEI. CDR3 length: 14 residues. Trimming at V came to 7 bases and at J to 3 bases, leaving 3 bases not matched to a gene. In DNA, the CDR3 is TGTGCCAGCACCGGGACAGGGCACACCGGGGAGCTGTTTTTT. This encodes CASTGTGHTGELFF.

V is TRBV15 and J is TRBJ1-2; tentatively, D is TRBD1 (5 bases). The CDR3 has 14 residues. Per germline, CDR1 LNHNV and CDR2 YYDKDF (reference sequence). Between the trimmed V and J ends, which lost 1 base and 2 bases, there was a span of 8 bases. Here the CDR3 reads CATSRGGENYGYTF. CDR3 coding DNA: TGTGCCACCAGCAGAGGGGGGGAGAACTATGGCTACACCTTC. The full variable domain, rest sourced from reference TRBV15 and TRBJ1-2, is DAMVIQNPRYQVTQFGKPVTLSCSQTLNHNVMYWYQQKSSQAPKLLFHYYDKDFNNEADTPDNFQSRRPNTSFCFLDIRSPGLGDTAMYLCATSRGGENYGYTFGSGTRLTVV.

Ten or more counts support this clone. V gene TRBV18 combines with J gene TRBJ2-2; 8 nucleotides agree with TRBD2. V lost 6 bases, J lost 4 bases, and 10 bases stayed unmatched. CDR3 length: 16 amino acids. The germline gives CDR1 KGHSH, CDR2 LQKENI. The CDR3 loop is CASSSSRGAITGELFF. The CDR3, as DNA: TGTGCCAGCTCCTCATCGCGGGGGGCAATCACCGGGGAGCTGTTTTTT.

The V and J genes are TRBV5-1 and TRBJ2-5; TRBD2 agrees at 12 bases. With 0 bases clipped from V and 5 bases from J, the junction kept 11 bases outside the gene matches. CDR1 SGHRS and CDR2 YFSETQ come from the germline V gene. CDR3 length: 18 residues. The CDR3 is CASSLDPLAGGMRETQYF. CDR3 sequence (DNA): TGCGCCAGCAGCTTGGACCCACTAGCGGGGGGAATGCGGGAGACCCAGTACTTC.

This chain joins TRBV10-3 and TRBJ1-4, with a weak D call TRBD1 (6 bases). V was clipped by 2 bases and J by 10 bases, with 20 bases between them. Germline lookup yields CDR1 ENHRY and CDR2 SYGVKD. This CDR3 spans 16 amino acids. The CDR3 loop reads CAISETAGPEGGKLFF. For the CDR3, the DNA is TGTGCCATCAGTGAGACCGCCGGACCGGAAGGGGGAAAACTGTTTTTT.